Below, 8 T cell receptor beta chains from the same sample are listed, as sequenced in a study of blood T cells in healthy people across ages (dated by TCRdb to about 2015). The library was generated by 5' RACE. TCRdb shows the sequencer as Illumina HiSeq 2500. The second PCR ran for roughly 7 to 12 cycles and used a J-beta primer mix along with a sample-barcoded 5' primer. Clones were called with MiXCR by TCRdb after fastp trimmed the public reads at Q25, and only in-frame beta chains were retained. Every entry covers one CDR3 protein and lists the most common genes and DNA from its rows. For this sample the table gives 550,000 to 600,000 distinct CDR3 sequences, of which about 45% were detected only once. Around 23% of the sample goes to the ten largest clones. Sequenced sample: blood. Receptors were obtained from an older man in good health.

The chain uses TRBV20-1 and TRBJ2-1, with D perhaps matching TRBD1 or TRBD2 (5 bases each). CDR3 length: 15 residues. In germline, CDR1 is DFQATT, CDR2 SNEGSKA (reference sequence). The germline V and J ends were trimmed by 2 bases and 0 bases, with 11 bases remaining between them. As DNA, the CDR3 is TGCAGTGCTAGAAGGGGACGGAGCTCCTACAATGAGCAGTTCTTC. Translation: CSARRGRSSYNEQFF.

The CDR3 sequence: CASSTDGLSATDTQYF. CDR3 sequence (DNA): TGTGCCAGCAGCACCGACGGATTGTCGGCCACAGATACGCAGTATTTT. This chain uses TRBV7-9 with TRBJ2-3; the D is unclear. Germline CDR1 SEHNR, CDR2 FQNEAQ (reference sequence). V lost 5 bases and J 2 bases, leaving 17 bases between the germline ends. The length of the CDR3 is 16 residues.

CDR3 coding DNA: TGTGCCAGCAGCACGAGGGGACCTAGCACAGATACGCAGTATTTT. It is translated as CASSTRGPSTDTQYF. This chain joins TRBV12-3 or TRBV12-4 and TRBJ2-3; tentatively, D is TRBD1 or TRBD2 (5 bases each). Trimming shortened V by 6 bases and J by 0 bases, and 13 bases separated the two germline ends. The CDR3 has 15 amino acids.

This chain uses TRBV11-1 with TRBJ2-7, with D possibly being TRBD1 (6 bases). From germline, CDR1 is SGHAT and CDR2 FQDESV (reference sequence). Trimming removed 5 bases at V and 5 bases at J, with 16 bases between. The CDR3 has 14 residues. The CDR3 region has the DNA TGTGCCAGCAGCGTAGGGCAGGGGATCCACGAGCAGTACTTC. Protein sequence: CASSVGQGIHEQYF.

This clonotype occurred a few times. The rearrangement uses TRBV5-1 and TRBJ2-1; D may be TRBD1 (5 bases). This CDR3 contains 14 residues. Trimming cost V 0 bases and J 8 bases, with 12 bases left between them. The V gene's germline CDR1 is SGHRS and CDR2 YFSETQ. CDR3 DNA sequence: TGCGCCAGCAGCTTGGCCGCAGGGAAGGATGAGCAGTTCTTC. Translating it yields CASSLAAGKDEQFF.

The chain links TRBV7-2 to TRBJ1-4; D is ambiguous. V shed 10 bases and J shed 4 bases, with 19 bases lying between them. Germline assignment: CDR1 SGHTA and CDR2 FQGNSA. The CDR3 length is 15 residues. The CDR3 reads CAISLSVSRNEKLFF. The CDR3 nucleotides read TGTGCCATCTCACTGTCTGTGAGCCGTAATGAAAAACTGTTTTTT.

The gene calls are TRBV12-3 or TRBV12-4 and TRBJ1-1, with a weak D call TRBD1 (5 bases). The CDR3 is 13 residues long. Trimming stripped 6 bases from V and 2 bases from J, with 10 bases between. CDR3 region: CASRRQSNTEAFF. The CDR3 nucleotides are TGTGCCAGCAGGCGACAGAGCAACACTGAAGCTTTCTTT.

In its sample, this clonotype was seen a few times. The chain combines TRBV7-9 with TRBJ1-5; a weak D match, TRBD1 (5 bases). The CDR3 loop spans 13 amino acids. V gave up 5 bases and J gave up 7 bases, with 12 bases separating them. Germline CDR1 is SEHNR and CDR2 is FQNEAQ (reference sequence). CDR3 sequence (DNA): TGTGCCAGCAGCAACGACAGAAACCAGCCCCAGCATTTT. Translation: CASSNDRNQPQHF.